A selection of T cell receptor beta chains follows, all from one sample in a study of post-analysis software for immune sequencing data. TCRdb ran MiXCR on the PCR reads and lists one entry per CDR3 protein. The table shows some 450,000 distinct CDR3 sequences, with roughly 45% occurring only once. Sequencing input: blood. Receptors were obtained from a girl aged 10-17 years with multiple sclerosis. Both conserved end residues are part of each CDR3. The order of the fields is V gene, clone size, J gene, D gene, CDR3 protein, CDR3 DNA. A D gene is named only where the DNA matches it firmly. Where a row states a size, it is once, few, many or the class of an expanded clone; other rows omit it.

TRBV9,-,TRBJ2-5,-,CASSVDQNQETQYF,TGTGCCAGCAGCGTAGATCAGAACCAAGAGACCCAGTACTTC
TRBV27,-,TRBJ2-7,-,CASSSKPVVSYEQYF,TGTGCCAGCAGTTCCAAACCGGTCGTCTCCTACGAGCAGTACTTC
TRBV6-5,-,TRBJ2-1,TRBD2,CASSYSSTSGSKNEQFF,TGTGCCAGCAGTTACTCGAGTACTAGCGGCTCTAAAAATGAGCAGTTCTTC
TRBV6-6,-,TRBJ2-7,TRBD1,CASSFGTGPYEQYF,TGTGCCAGCAGTTTTGGGACAGGACCCTACGAGCAGTACTTC
TRBV6-5,-,TRBJ1-1,-,CASSYGGQGTETFF,TGTGCCAGCAGTTACGGCGGGCAGGGGACTGAAACTTTCTTT
TRBV5-1,-,TRBJ2-7,-,CASSLVLGSEQYF,TGCGCCAGCAGCTTGGTTCTGGGGAGCGAGCAGTACTTC
TRBV24-1,-,TRBJ2-1,-,CATSDPGPGGLQFF,TGTGCCACCAGTGACCCGGGACCCGGGGGACTTCAGTTCTTC
TRBV4-1,-,TRBJ2-7,-,CASSQEYQGLDYEQYF,TGCGCCAGCAGCCAAGAGTACCAAGGACTGGACTACGAGCAGTACTTC
TRBV7-2,few,TRBJ1-6,-,CASSPRQAHSPLHF,TGTGCCAGCAGCCCTCGACAGGCCCATTCACCCCTCCACTTT
TRBV7-9,-,TRBJ1-1,TRBD1,CVSSLGDRLNTEAFF,TGTGTCAGCAGCTTAGGGGACAGGTTGAACACTGAAGCTTTCTTT
TRBV20-1,few,TRBJ2-7,-,CSGKGGTYEQYF,TGCAGTGGTAAAGGCGGGACCTACGAGCAGTACTTC
TRBV27,-,TRBJ2-3,TRBD2,CAGSPRRLAGGYGDTQYF,TGTGCCGGCAGCCCTAGGAGACTAGCGGGAGGGTACGGAGATACGCAGTATTTT
TRBV2,-,TRBJ1-1,-,CASSTRERPGAFF,TGTGCCAGCAGTACCAGGGAGCGGCCTGGAGCTTTCTTT
TRBV19,-,TRBJ2-7,-,CASSVDWTSYEQYF,TGTGCCAGTAGTGTGGACTGGACCTCCTACGAGCAGTACTTC
TRBV20-1,-,TRBJ1-5,-,CSASLPAGHQPQHF,TGCAGTGCTAGTCTTCCGGCAGGCCATCAGCCCCAGCATTTT
TRBV12-3/TRBV12-4,-,TRBJ2-1,-,CASTFGGIGSYNEQFF,TGTGCCAGCACCTTTGGGGGGATAGGCTCCTACAATGAGCAGTTCTTC
TRBV29-1,-,TRBJ2-3,-,CSALAFAQYF,TGCAGCGCCCTAGCATTTGCGCAGTATTTT
TRBV2,-,TRBJ2-7,TRBD2,CASRAGGSYEQYF,TGTGCCAGCAGGGCGGGAGGATCCTACGAGCAGTACTTC
TRBV12-3/TRBV12-4,few,TRBJ2-7,-,CASSLRSEYEQYF,TGTGCCAGCAGTTTGAGGTCCGAGTACGAGCAGTACTTC
TRBV27,once,TRBJ2-7,TRBD1,CASSPRGRGSYEQYF,TGTGCCAGCAGTCCCAGGGGCAGGGGGAGCTACGAGCAGTACTTC
TRBV28,once,TRBJ2-3,TRBD2,CASDRGSGSLDTRYF,TGTGCCAGCGACCGGGGCAGCGGGAGTCTAGATACGCGGTATTTT
TRBV9,few,TRBJ2-3,-,CASSVGGTDTQYF,TGTGCCAGCAGCGTAGGAGGTACAGATACGCAGTATTTT
TRBV7-6,-,TRBJ2-5,-,CASSLRGRINQETQYF,TGTGCCAGCAGCTTAAGGGGGAGGATCAACCAAGAGACCCAGTACTTC
TRBV20-1,once,TRBJ2-1,TRBD2,CSAREWGSGMYNEQFF,TGCAGTGCTAGAGAGTGGGGTAGCGGGATGTACAATGAGCAGTTCTTC
TRBV28,many,TRBJ2-5,-,CASSLQGETQYF,TGTGCCAGCAGTTTACAGGGGGAGACCCAGTACTTC
TRBV20-1,-,TRBJ2-7,-,CSAESPRLGYEQYF,TGCAGTGCTGAATCTCCGAGACTAGGCTACGAGCAGTACTTC
TRBV7-2,-,TRBJ1-2,-,CASRDGNYGYTF,TGTGCCAGCAGAGACGGAAACTATGGCTACACCTTC
TRBV7-3,-,TRBJ2-3,TRBD2,CASSLSGTRADTQYF,TGTGCCAGCAGCTTAAGTGGGACTAGGGCAGATACGCAGTATTTT
TRBV15,-,TRBJ2-7,TRBD2,CATSRDAAGGKNEQYF,TGTGCCACCAGCAGAGATGCTGCGGGAGGGAAGAACGAGCAGTACTTC
TRBV7-6,-,TRBJ1-4,TRBD1,CASSSLGGQGTTEKLFF,TGTGCCAGCAGCTCCTTAGGTGGACAGGGCACCACTGAAAAACTGTTTTTT
TRBV20-1,few,TRBJ2-1,-,CSARLRDSTRGNEQFF,TGCAGTGCTAGATTGCGGGACTCGACACGCGGCAATGAGCAGTTCTTC
TRBV7-2,-,TRBJ1-4,-,CASSLGNSRNEKLFF,TGTGCCAGCAGCTTAGGAAACAGCCGTAATGAAAAACTGTTTTTT
TRBV3-1,-,TRBJ1-5,-,CASSPGHYYSNQPQHF,TGTGCCAGCAGCCCCGGTCATTACTATAGCAATCAGCCCCAGCATTTT
TRBV3-1,-,TRBJ2-1,-,CASSQVGGKDEQFF,TGTGCCAGCAGCCAAGTCGGGGGTAAGGATGAGCAGTTCTTC
TRBV7-9,-,TRBJ1-1,-,CASSPSLSVNTEAFF,TGTGCCAGCAGCCCGTCCTTATCCGTGAACACTGAAGCTTTCTTT
TRBV7-2,-,TRBJ1-2,-,CASSPSPGQSYGYTF,TGTGCCAGCAGCCCTAGCCCCGGACAGTCCTATGGCTACACCTTC
TRBV29-1,-,TRBJ2-2,TRBD2,CSSRGGSANTGELFF,TGCAGCTCACGGGGGGGTAGTGCAAACACCGGGGAGCTGTTTTTT
TRBV30,once,TRBJ2-1,-,CAWSVGGQGGNEQFF,TGTGCCTGGAGTGTAGGAGGACAGGGAGGGAATGAGCAGTTCTTC
TRBV12-3/TRBV12-4,-,TRBJ2-3,-,CASSFMGIQDDTQYF,TGCGCCAGCAGTTTTATGGGGATTCAAGATGATACGCAGTATTTT
TRBV14,once,TRBJ2-7,TRBD1,CAGSPLGQSDYEQYF,TGTGCCGGCAGCCCCTTGGGACAGTCGGACTACGAGCAGTACTTC
TRBV5-1,-,TRBJ1-4,-,CASSSHGQAEKLFF,TGCGCCAGCAGCTCTCATGGACAAGCCGAAAAACTGTTTTTT
TRBV9,few,TRBJ1-5,-,CASSVGGSRNQPQHF,TGTGCCAGCAGCGTAGGGGGTTCGCGCAATCAGCCCCAGCATTTT